These T cell receptor beta chains were read from a single sample in a study of cytomegalovirus exposure and HLA in healthy donors. TCRdb's copy holds only in-frame clones and misses some; the assay was immunoSEQ multiplex PCR. The table records some 120,000 clones, roughly 15% of them present only once. Sequencing was carried out using PBMCs. All receptors come from a female donor in good health and CMV-seropositive. Each CDR3 is given with its conserved first and last residue. The order of the fields is V gene, D gene, J gene, CDR3 length, clone size, CDR3 protein, CDR3 DNA. D genes are given only for firm matches. A clone size is listed for some rows: how often the clone was seen (once, few, many), or a class if it is expanded.

v_call: TRBV28; d_call: -; j_call: TRBJ2-1; cdr3_length: 12; clone_size: -; cdr3_aa: CASTGVYNEQFF; cdr3_nt: TGTGCCAGCACCGGGGTCTACAATGAGCAGTTCTTC
v_call: TRBV5-4; d_call: TRBD1; j_call: TRBJ2-5; cdr3_length: 14; clone_size: few; cdr3_aa: CASTTNRGQETQYF; cdr3_nt: TGTGCCAGCACCACGAACAGGGGGCAGGAGACCCAGTACTTC
v_call: TRBV12-2; d_call: -; j_call: TRBJ1-5; cdr3_length: 13; clone_size: few; cdr3_aa: CASPPEGNQPQHF; cdr3_nt: TGTGCAAGTCCCCCCGAGGGCAATCAGCCCCAGCATTTT
v_call: TRBV27; d_call: -; j_call: TRBJ2-7; cdr3_length: 16; clone_size: -; cdr3_aa: CASSLTLGQGFSEQYF; cdr3_nt: TGTGCCAGCAGTTTAACCCTGGGTCAGGGTTTTTCCGAGCAGTACTTC
v_call: TRBV29-1; d_call: -; j_call: TRBJ2-1; cdr3_length: 10; clone_size: -; cdr3_aa: CSVLYNEQFF; cdr3_nt: TGCAGCGTTCTTTACAATGAGCAGTTCTTC
v_call: TRBV20-1; d_call: -; j_call: TRBJ1-1; cdr3_length: 11; clone_size: -; cdr3_aa: CSAMGTTEAFF; cdr3_nt: TGCAGTGCGATGGGCACCACTGAAGCTTTCTTT
v_call: TRBV18; d_call: TRBD1; j_call: TRBJ2-7; cdr3_length: 14; clone_size: -; cdr3_aa: CASSPTGGNYEQYF; cdr3_nt: TGTGCCAGCTCACCGACAGGGGGAAACTACGAGCAGTACTTC
v_call: TRBV19; d_call: TRBD1; j_call: TRBJ2-7; cdr3_length: 15; clone_size: -; cdr3_aa: CASSSDRDGSYEQYF; cdr3_nt: TGTGCCAGTAGTAGCGACAGGGACGGCTCCTACGAGCAGTACTTC
v_call: TRBV30; d_call: -; j_call: TRBJ1-2; cdr3_length: 13; clone_size: -; cdr3_aa: CAWGKKGVGGYTF; cdr3_nt: TGTGCCTGGGGAAAGAAAGGGGTTGGAGGCTACACCTTC
v_call: TRBV28; d_call: -; j_call: TRBJ1-2; cdr3_length: 15; clone_size: -; cdr3_aa: CASSPQGLGTYGYTF; cdr3_nt: TGTGCCAGCAGTCCTCAGGGACTAGGTACCTATGGCTACACCTTC
v_call: TRBV9; d_call: TRBD2; j_call: TRBJ2-1; cdr3_length: 24; clone_size: once; cdr3_aa: CASSVEGEGEAGTSGVQGYNEQFF; cdr3_nt: TGTGCCAGCAGCGTAGAAGGGGAGGGGGAAGCCGGGACTAGCGGGGTCCAGGGGTACAATGAGCAGTTCTTC
v_call: TRBV7-9; d_call: -; j_call: TRBJ1-4; cdr3_length: 15; clone_size: few; cdr3_aa: CASSTAGATNEKLFF; cdr3_nt: TGTGCCAGCAGCACAGCCGGTGCAACTAATGAAAAACTGTTTTTT
v_call: TRBV15; d_call: -; j_call: TRBJ2-7; cdr3_length: 15; clone_size: few; cdr3_aa: CATSRDGLGLSEQYF; cdr3_nt: TGTGCCACCAGCAGAGATGGTCTAGGACTCTCCGAGCAGTACTTC
v_call: TRBV11-2; d_call: TRBD1; j_call: TRBJ1-1; cdr3_length: 17; clone_size: -; cdr3_aa: CASSLLGQGASNTEAFF; cdr3_nt: TGTGCCAGCAGCTTACTCGGCCAGGGGGCCTCGAACACTGAAGCTTTCTTT
v_call: TRBV7-8; d_call: -; j_call: TRBJ1-3; cdr3_length: 14; clone_size: -; cdr3_aa: CASSLASSGNTIYF; cdr3_nt: TGTGCCAGCAGCTTAGCTTCTTCTGGAAACACCATATATTTT
v_call: TRBV29-1; d_call: TRBD1; j_call: TRBJ1-4; cdr3_length: 14; clone_size: few; cdr3_aa: CSVLRTGKDEKLFF; cdr3_nt: TGCAGCGTTCTTAGGACAGGGAAAGATGAAAAACTGTTTTTT
v_call: TRBV9; d_call: -; j_call: TRBJ2-7; cdr3_length: 13; clone_size: -; cdr3_aa: CASSVRFADEQYF; cdr3_nt: TGTGCCAGCAGCGTAAGATTCGCGGACGAGCAGTACTTC
v_call: TRBV6-5; d_call: TRBD1; j_call: TRBJ2-1; cdr3_length: 15; clone_size: -; cdr3_aa: CASSYSGTGGNEQFF; cdr3_nt: TGTGCCAGCAGTTACTCCGGGACAGGGGGAAATGAGCAGTTCTTC
v_call: TRBV10-3; d_call: TRBD1; j_call: TRBJ2-7; cdr3_length: 14; clone_size: few; cdr3_aa: CAISVGDRLYEQYF; cdr3_nt: TGTGCCATCAGTGTCGGGGACAGGCTCTACGAGCAGTACTTC
v_call: TRBV5-4; d_call: -; j_call: TRBJ2-7; cdr3_length: 14; clone_size: few; cdr3_aa: CASSLEQASYEQYF; cdr3_nt: TGTGCCAGCAGCTTGGAACAGGCCTCCTACGAGCAGTACTTC
v_call: TRBV9; d_call: TRBD1; j_call: TRBJ1-1; cdr3_length: 14; clone_size: few; cdr3_aa: CASSAGTGRTEAFF; cdr3_nt: TGTGCCAGCAGCGCCGGGACAGGGAGAACTGAAGCTTTCTTT
v_call: TRBV4-3; d_call: -; j_call: TRBJ2-5; cdr3_length: 17; clone_size: -; cdr3_aa: CASSQDGFGAIQETQYF; cdr3_nt: TGCGCCAGCAGCCAAGATGGGTTTGGAGCTATCCAAGAGACCCAGTACTTC